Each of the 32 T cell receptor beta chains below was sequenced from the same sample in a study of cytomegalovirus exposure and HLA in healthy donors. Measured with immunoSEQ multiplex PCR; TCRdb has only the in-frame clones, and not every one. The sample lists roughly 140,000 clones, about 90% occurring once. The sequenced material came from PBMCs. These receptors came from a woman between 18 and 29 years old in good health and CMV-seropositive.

The CDR3 loop is CASSEPFSIEQYF. The CDR3 DNA reads TGTGCCAGCAGTGAACCCTTTTCTATCGAGCAGTACTTC. This chain connects TRBV2 to TRBJ2-7, with no clear D. Germline-derived CDR1 and CDR2 are SNHLY and FYNNEI. Trimming shortened V by 2 bases and J by 6 bases, and 11 bases separated the two germline ends. There are 13 residues in the CDR3.

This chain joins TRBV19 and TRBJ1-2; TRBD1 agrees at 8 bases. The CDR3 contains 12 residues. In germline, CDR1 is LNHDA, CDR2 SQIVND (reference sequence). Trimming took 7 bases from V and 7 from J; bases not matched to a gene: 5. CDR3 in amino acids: CASTTGARGYTF. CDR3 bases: TGTGCCAGTACGACAGGGGCCCGTGGCTACACCTTC.

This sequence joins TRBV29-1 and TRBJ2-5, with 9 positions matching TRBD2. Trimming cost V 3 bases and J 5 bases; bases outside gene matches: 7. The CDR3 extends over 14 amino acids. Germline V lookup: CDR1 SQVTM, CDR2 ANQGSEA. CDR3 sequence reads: CSVDAGGRRETQYF. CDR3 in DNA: TGCAGCGTTGACGCGGGAGGGCGCCGGGAGACCCAGTACTTC.

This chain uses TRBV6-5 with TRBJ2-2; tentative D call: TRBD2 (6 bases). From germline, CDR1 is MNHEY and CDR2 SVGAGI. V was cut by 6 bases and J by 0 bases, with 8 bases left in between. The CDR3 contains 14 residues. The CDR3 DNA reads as TGTGCCAGCAGGGCGGGGACGAACACCGGGGAGCTGTTTTTT. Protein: CASRAGTNTGELFF.

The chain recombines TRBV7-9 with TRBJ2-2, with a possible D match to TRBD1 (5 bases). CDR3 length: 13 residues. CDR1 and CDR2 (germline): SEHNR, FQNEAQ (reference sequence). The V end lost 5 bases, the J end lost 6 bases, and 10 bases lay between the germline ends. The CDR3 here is CASSIRQSGELFF. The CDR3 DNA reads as TGTGCCAGCAGCATTCGACAGTCCGGGGAGCTGTTTTTT.

In DNA form, the CDR3 reads TGCAGCGTTGAAGAAGGGGGTGAGACCCAGTACTTC. Its protein product is CSVEEGGETQYF. V gene TRBV29-1 combines with J gene TRBJ2-5; TRBD1 is a possible D gene (6 bases). V dropped 0 bases and J dropped 5 bases, with 7 bases sitting between them. The CDR3 runs to 12 residues. The germline gives CDR1 SQVTM, CDR2 ANQGSEA.

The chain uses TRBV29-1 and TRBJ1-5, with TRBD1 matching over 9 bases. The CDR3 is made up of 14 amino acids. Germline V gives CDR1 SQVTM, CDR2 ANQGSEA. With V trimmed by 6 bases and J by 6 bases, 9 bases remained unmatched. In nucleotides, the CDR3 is TGCAGCGTCTCCGGGACAGGGAGCGGTCAGCCCCAGCATTTT. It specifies CSVSGTGSGQPQHF.

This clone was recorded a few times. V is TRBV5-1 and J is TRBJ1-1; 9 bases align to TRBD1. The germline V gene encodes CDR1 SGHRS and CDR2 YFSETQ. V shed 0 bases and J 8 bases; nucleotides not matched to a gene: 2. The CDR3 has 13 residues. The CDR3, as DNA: TGCGCCAGCAGCTTGGAGGGGACAGGGGAAGCTTTCTTT. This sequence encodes CASSLEGTGEAFF. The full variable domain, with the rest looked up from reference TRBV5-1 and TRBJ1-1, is KAGVTQTPRYLIKTRGQQVTLSCSPISGHRSVSWYQQTPGQGLQFLFEYFSETQRNKGNFPGRFSGRQFSNSRSEMNVSTLELGDSALYLCASSLEGTGEAFFGQGTRLTVV.

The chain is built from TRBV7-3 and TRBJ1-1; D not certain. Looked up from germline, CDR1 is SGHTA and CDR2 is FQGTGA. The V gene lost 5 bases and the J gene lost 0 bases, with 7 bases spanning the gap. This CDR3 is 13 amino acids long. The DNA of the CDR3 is TGTGCCAGCAGCCCGGGGTTGAACACTGAAGCTTTCTTT. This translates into CASSPGLNTEAFF.

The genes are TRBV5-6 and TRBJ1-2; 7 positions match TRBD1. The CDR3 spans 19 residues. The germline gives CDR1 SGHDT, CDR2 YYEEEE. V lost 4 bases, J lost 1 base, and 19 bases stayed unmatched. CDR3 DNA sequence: TGTGCCAGCAGCACTAGGGCGGGACAGTTATTATCCCATAACTATGGCTACACCTTC. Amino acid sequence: CASSTRAGQLLSHNYGYTF.

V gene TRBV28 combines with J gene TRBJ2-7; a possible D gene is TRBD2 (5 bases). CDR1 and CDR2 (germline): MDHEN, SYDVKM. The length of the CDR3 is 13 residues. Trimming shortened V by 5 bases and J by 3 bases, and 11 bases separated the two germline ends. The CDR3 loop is CASSPPGIYEQYF. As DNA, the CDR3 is TGTGCCAGCAGTCCTCCGGGGATCTACGAGCAGTACTTC.

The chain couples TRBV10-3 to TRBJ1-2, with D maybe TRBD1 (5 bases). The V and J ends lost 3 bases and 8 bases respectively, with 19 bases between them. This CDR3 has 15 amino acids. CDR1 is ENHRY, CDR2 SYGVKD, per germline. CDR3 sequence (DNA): TGTGCCATCAGTGAAGCAGGGTCCGGCCTCCAGGGCTACACCTTC. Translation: CAISEAGSGLQGYTF.

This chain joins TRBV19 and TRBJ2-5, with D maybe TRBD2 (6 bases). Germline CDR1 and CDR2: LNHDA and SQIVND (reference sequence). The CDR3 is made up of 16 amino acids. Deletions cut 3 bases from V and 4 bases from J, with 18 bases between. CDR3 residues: CASSIPTGTRSETQYF. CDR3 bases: TGTGCCAGTAGTATTCCGACCGGGACTCGCTCAGAGACCCAGTACTTC.

The CDR3 sequence is CASSAQDTQYF. The DNA of the CDR3 is TGTGCCAGCAGTGCTCAGGATACGCAGTATTTT. This rearrangement joins TRBV2 to TRBJ2-3; D unclear. The CDR3 has 11 amino acids. Germline-derived CDR1 and CDR2 are SNHLY and FYNNEI. Trimming removed 4 bases at V and 6 bases at J, with 5 bases between. The complete variable domain, with remaining parts taken from reference TRBV2 and TRBJ2-3, reads EPEVTQTPSHQVTQMGQEVILRCVPISNHLYFYWYRQILGQKVEFLVSFYNNEISEKSEIFDDQFSVERPDGSNFTLKIRSTKLEDSAMYFCASSAQDTQYFGPGTRLTVL.

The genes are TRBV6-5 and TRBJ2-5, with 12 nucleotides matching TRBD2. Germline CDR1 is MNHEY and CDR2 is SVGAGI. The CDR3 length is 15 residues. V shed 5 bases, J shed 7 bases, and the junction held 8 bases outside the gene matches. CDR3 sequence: CASSRLAGEGVTQYF. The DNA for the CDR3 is TGTGCCAGCAGTCGACTAGCGGGGGAAGGCGTGACCCAGTACTTC.

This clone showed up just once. The DNA of the CDR3 is TGTGCCAGCAGCCGGACAGGGGGCCCGTATGGCTACACCTTC. This translates into CASSRTGGPYGYTF. The chain links TRBV2 to TRBJ1-2; 11 bases line up with TRBD1. Germline assignment: CDR1 SNHLY and CDR2 FYNNEI. V dropped 6 bases and J dropped 5; count of bases not matched to a gene: 5. CDR3 size: 14 residues.

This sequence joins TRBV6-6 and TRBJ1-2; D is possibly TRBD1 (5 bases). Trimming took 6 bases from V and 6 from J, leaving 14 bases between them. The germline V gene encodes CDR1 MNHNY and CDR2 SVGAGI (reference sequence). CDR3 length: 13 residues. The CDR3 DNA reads TGTGCCAGCAGCCGCCGGGGGGTTGATGGCTACACCTTC. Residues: CASSRRGVDGYTF.

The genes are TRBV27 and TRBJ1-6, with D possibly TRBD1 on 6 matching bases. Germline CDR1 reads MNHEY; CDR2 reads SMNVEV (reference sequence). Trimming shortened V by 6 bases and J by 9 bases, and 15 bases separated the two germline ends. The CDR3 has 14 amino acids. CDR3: CASSPDRFGSPLHF. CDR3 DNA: TGTGCCAGCAGCCCCGACAGGTTTGGTTCACCCCTCCACTTT.

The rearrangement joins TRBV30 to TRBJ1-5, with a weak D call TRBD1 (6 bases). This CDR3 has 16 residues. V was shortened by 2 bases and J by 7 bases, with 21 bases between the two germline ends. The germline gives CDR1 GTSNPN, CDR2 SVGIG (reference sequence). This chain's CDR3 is CAWSPPQGFVGQPQHF. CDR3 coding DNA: TGTGCCTGGAGTCCCCCACAGGGCTTTGTCGGGCAGCCCCAGCATTTT.

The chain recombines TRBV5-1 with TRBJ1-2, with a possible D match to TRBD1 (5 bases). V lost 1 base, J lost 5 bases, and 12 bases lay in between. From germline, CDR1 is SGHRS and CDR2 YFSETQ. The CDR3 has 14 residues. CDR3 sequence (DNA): TGCGCCAGCAGCTTGTCGACAGCGAGTTATGGCTACACCTTC. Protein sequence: CASSLSTASYGYTF.

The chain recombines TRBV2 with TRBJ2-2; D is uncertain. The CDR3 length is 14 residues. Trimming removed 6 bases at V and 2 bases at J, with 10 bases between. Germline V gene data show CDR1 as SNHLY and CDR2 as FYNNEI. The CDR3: CASRGDTNTGELFF. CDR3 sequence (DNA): TGTGCCAGCAGGGGCGACACTAACACCGGGGAGCTGTTTTTT.

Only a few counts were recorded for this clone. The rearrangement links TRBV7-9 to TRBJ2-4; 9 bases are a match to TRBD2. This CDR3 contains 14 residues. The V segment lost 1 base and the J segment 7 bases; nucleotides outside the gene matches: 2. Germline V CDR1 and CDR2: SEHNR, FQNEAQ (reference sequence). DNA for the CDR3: TGTGCCAGCAGCTTAGATGCGGGGGGGAACATTCAGTACTTC. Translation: CASSLDAGGNIQYF.

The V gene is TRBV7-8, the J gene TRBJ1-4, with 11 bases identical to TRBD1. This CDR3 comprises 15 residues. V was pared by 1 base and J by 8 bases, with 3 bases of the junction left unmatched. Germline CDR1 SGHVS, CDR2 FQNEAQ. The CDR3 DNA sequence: TGTGCCAGCAGCTTAGTCGGGACAGGGGGAGAAAAACTGTTTTTT. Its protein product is CASSLVGTGGEKLFF.

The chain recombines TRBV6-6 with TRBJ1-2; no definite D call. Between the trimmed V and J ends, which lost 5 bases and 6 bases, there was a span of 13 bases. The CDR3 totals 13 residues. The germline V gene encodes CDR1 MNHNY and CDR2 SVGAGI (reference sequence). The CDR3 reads CASSAHSRDGYTF. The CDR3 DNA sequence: TGTGCCAGCAGTGCTCACTCGAGGGATGGCTACACCTTC.

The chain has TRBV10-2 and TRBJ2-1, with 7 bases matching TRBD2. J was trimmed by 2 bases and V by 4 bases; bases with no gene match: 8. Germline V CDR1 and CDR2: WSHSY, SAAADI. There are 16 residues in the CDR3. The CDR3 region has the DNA TGCGCCAGCAGTGGGTACGGGGAGGGCCCCTACAATGAGCAGTTCTTC. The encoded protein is CASSGYGEGPYNEQFF.

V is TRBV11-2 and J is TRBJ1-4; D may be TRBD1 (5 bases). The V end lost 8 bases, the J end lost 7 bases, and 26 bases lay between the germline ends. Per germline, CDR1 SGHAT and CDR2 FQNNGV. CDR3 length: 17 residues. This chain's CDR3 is CASGLRVRRDGSEKLFF. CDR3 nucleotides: TGTGCCAGCGGACTACGAGTCAGGAGGGACGGGAGTGAAAAACTGTTTTTT.

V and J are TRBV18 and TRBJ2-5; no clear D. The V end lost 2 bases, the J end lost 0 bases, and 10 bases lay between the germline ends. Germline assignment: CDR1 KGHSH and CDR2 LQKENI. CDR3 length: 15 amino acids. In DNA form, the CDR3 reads TGTGCCAGCTCACCAGATTTGAACAACCAAGAGACCCAGTACTTC. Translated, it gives CASSPDLNNQETQYF.

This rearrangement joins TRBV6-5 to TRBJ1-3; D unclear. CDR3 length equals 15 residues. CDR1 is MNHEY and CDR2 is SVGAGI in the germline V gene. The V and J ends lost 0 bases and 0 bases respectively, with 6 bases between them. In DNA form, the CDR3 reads TGTGCCAGCAGTTACTCACACACCTCTGGAAACACCATATATTTT. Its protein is CASSYSHTSGNTIYF.

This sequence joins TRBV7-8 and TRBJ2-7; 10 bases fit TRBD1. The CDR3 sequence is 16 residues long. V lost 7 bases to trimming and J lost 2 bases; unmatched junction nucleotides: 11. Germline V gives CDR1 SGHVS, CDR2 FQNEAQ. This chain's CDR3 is CASTIRGTGAPYEQYF. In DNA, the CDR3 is TGTGCCAGCACTATCCGGGGGACAGGGGCACCCTACGAGCAGTACTTC.

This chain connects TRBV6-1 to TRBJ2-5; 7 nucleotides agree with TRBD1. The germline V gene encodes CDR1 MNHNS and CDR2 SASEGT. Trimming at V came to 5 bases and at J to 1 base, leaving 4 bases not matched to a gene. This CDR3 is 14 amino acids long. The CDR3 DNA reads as TGTGCCAGCAGTAAGGGACAGTCCCAAGAGACCCAGTACTTC. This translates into CASSKGQSQETQYF.

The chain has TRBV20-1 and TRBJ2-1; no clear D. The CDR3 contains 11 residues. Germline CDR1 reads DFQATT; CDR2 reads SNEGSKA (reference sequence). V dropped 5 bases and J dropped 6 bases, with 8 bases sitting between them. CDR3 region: CSALLGNEQFF. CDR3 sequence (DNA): TGCAGTGCTTTACTTGGCAATGAGCAGTTCTTC.

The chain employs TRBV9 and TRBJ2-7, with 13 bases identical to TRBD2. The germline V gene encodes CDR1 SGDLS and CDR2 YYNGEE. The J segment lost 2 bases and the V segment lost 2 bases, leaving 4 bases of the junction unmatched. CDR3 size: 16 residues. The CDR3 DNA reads TGTGCCAGCAGCGTTGGTGGGACTAGCGGGACCTACGAGCAGTACTTC. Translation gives CASSVGGTSGTYEQYF.